This paragraph covers one T cell receptor (beta chain) sequence. Data came from immunoSEQ multiplex PCR; TCRdb stores just in-frame clones and leaves some out. The sample consists of 270,000 or so clones, around 81% of them appearing once. This sample was taken from a study of blood T cell repertoires in COVID-19. The CDR3 consists of 14 residues. Trimming stripped 5 bases from V and 3 bases from J, with 10 bases between. The germline gives CDR1 SGHTA, CDR2 FQGTGA. Clinical history as reported by participants underpinned cohort assignment. This chain links TRBV7-3 with TRBJ1-4, with a possible D match to TRBD1 (5 bases). This receptor was taken from a man aged 45-65 years who had recovered from COVID-19. Material: PBMCs or T cells enriched from blood (not recorded which). CDR3 region: CASSPTGPNEKLFF. CDR3 coding DNA: TGTGCCAGCAGCCCTACAGGTCCTAATGAAAAACTGTTTTTT.